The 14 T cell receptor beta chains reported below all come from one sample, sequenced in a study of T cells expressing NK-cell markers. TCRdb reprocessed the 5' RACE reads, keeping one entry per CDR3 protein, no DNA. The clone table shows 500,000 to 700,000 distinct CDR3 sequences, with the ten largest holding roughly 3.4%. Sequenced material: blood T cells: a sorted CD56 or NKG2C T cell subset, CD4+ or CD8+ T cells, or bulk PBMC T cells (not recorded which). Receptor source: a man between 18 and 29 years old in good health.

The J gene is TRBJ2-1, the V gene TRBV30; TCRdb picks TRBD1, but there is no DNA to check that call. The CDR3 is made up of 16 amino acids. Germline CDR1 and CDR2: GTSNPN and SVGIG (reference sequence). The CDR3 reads CAWSKPGDREEDEQFF.

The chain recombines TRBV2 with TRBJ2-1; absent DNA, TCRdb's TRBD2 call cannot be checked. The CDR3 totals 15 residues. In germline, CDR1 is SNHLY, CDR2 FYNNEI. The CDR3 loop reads CASRRDYPSYNEQFF.

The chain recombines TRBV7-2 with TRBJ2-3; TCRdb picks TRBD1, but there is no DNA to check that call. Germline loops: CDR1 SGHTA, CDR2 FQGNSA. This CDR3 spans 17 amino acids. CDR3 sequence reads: CASSFWRGGGAPDTQYF.

This chain's CDR3 is CRGQFTSSYNSPLHF. The rearrangement uses TRBV12-3 or TRBV12-4 and TRBJ1-6; without DNA, the TCRdb call of TRBD1 cannot be checked. This CDR3 spans 15 amino acids.

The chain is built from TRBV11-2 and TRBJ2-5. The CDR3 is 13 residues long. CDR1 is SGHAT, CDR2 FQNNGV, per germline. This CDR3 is CASSANKGETQYF.

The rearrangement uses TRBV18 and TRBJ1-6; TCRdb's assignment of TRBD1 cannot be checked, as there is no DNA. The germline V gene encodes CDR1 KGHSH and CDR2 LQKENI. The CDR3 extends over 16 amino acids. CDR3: CASSPLPGQGDSPLHF.

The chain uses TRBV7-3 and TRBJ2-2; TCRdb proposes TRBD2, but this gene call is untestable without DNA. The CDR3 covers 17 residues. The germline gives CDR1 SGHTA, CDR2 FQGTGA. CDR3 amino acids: CASSPYPGLANTGELFF.

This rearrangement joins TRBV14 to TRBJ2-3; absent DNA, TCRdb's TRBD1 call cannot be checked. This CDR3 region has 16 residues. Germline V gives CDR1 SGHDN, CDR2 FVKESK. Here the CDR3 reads CASSLTRTSSTDTQYF.

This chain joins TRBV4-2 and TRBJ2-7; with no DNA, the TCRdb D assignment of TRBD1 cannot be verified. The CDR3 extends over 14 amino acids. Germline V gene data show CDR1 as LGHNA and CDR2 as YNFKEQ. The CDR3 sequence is CASSPNPVNYEQYF.

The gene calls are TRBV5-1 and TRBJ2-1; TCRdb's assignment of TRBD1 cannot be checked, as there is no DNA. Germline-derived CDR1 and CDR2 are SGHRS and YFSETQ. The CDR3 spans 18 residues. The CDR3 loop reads CASSPGQGERGGYNEQFF.

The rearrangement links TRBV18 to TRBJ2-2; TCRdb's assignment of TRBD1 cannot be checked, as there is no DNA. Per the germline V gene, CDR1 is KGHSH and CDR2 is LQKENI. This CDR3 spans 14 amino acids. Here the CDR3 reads CASSPGGSAGELFF.

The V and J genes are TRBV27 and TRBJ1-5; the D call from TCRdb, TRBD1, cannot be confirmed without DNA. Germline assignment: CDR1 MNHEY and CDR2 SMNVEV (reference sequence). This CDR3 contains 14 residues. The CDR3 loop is CASSSQGSHQPQHF.

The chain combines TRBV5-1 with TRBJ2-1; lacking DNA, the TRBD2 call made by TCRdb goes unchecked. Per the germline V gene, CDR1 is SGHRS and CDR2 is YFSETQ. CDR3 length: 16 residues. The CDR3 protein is CASSLALTSGSNEQFF. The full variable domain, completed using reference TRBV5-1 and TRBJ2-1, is KAGVTQTPRYLIKTRGQQVTLSCSPISGHRSVSWYQQTPGQGLQFLFEYFSETQRNKGNFPGRFSGRQFSNSRSEMNVSTLELGDSALYLCASSLALTSGSNEQFFGPGTRLTVL.

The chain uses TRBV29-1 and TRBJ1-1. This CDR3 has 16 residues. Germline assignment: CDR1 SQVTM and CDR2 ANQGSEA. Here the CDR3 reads CSVSDFQNLLNTEAFF. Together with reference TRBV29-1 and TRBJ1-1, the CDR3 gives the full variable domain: SAVISQKPSRDICQRGTSLTIQCQVDSQVTMMFWYRQQPGQSLTLIATANQGSEATYESGFVIDKFPISRPNLTFSTLTVSNMSPEDSSIYLCSVSDFQNLLNTEAFFGQGTRLTVV.